This T cell receptor beta chain was sequenced for a study of molecular identifiers for immune sequencing clone quantification. Findings and limits, study-wide: Shared barcodes on identical TCR molecules could underestimate the sizes of highly expanded clones.

This CDR3 is 15 amino acids long. V lost 8 bases to trimming and J lost 8 bases; unmatched junction nucleotides: 9. Germline values: CDR1 MNHEY, CDR2 SMNVEV (reference sequence). Bulk TCR library preparation followed previously described methods with listed TCR primers. TCRdb independently ran MiXCR on the PCR reads; one entry per CDR3 protein. The table shows approximately 680,000 distinct CDR3 sequences, with around 25% occurring only once. This clonotype came up a few times. Its cognate antigen is unknown. Naive CD8 T cells underwent sorting with the CD8+CD4-CCR7+CD45RA+ definition. The sequencing input was naive CD8+ T cells from blood, with Jurkat cell RNA spiked in. Subset described: FACS-sorted CD8+CD4-CCR7+CD45RA+ naive T cells. This TCR derives from a human donor in good health. Some libraries in this study had Jurkat cell RNA spiked in. The chain links TRBV27 to TRBJ2-1; 13 nucleotides agree with TRBD2. This chain's CDR3 is CASRSGLAGPHEQFF. The CDR3 DNA reads as TGTGCCAGCCGCTCGGGACTAGCGGGACCCCATGAGCAGTTCTTC.